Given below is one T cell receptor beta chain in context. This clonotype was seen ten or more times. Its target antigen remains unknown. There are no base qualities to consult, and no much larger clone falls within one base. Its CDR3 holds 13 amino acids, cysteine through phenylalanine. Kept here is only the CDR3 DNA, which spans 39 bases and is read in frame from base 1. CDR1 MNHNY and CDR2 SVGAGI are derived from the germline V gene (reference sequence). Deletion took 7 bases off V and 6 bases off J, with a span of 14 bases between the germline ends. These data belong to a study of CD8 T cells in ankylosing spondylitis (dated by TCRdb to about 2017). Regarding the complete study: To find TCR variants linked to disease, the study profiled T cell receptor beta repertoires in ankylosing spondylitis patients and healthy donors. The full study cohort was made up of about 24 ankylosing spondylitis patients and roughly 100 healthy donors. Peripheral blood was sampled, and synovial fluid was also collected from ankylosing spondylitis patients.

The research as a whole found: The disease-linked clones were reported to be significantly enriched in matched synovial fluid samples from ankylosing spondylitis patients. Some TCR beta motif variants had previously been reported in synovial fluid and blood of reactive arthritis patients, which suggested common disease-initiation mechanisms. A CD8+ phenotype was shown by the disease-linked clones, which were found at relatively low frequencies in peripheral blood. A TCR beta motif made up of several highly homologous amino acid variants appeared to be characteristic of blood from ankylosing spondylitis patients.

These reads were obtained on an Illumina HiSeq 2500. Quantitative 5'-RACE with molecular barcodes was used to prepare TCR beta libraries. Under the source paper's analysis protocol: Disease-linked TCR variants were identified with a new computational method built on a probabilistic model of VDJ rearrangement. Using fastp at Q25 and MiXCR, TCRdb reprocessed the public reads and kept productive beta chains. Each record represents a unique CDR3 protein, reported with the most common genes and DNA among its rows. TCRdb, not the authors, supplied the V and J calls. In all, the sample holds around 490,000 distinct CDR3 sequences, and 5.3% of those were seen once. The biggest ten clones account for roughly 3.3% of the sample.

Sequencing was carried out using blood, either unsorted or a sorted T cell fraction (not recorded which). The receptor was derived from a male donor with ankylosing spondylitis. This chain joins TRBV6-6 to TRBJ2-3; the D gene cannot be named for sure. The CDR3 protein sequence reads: CASNTPLTDTQYF. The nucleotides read TGTGCCAGCAATACGCCCCTAACCGATACGCAGTATTTT.